Sequencing of this T cell receptor beta chain was carried out in a study of OX40 agonist ivuxolimab in advanced cancers. Study-level information: Administration of intravenous ivuxolimab to patients occurred every 2 weeks at 0.01 to 10 mg/kg.

Findings of the study overall: There was clonal expansion of CD4+ and CD8+ blood T cells by week 6 at 0.1 to 3.0 mg/kg. The antigens recognized by the expanded peripheral T cells, that is their antigen specificity, were not determined.

On this clone itself: The antigen is undetermined.

The sampling schedule covered blood at baseline, cycle 4 day 1, and cycle 7 day 1. TCRdb's copy holds only in-frame clones and misses some; the assay was immunoSEQ multiplex PCR. The sample consists of 65,000 to 95,000 clones, roughly 90% of them appearing once. Germline lookup yields CDR1 SEHNR and CDR2 FQNEAQ (reference sequence). The CDR3 loop spans 19 amino acids. V was pared by 5 bases and J by 0 bases, with 20 bases between. The TCR was taken from an adult with an advanced solid tumor such as melanoma, head and neck, liver or kidney cancer. Source: CD4+ or CD8+ T cells sorted from blood, taken in a trial of the OX40 agonist ivuxolimab. V usage is TRBV7-9 and J usage is TRBJ2-6, with TRBD1 as a possible D gene (8 bases). The CDR3 sequence is CASSRLGGTGISGANVLTF. In DNA, the CDR3 is TGTGCCAGCAGCCGCTTGGGAGGGACAGGTATCTCTGGGGCCAACGTCCTGACTTTC.